The clone carrying this T cell receptor beta chain was seen a handful of times. Its target is not known. Time point reported: approximately 12 months of natalizumab therapy. Germline CDR1 SGHTA, CDR2 FQGNSA. V was cut by 2 bases and J by 10 bases, with 23 bases left in between. The CDR3 sequence is 17 residues long. This was a survey-level run. Synthetic inline TR CDR3 controls covering all V-J pairings were spiked into each PCR. The protocol was immunoSEQ multiplex PCR, while the TCRdb copy is restricted to in-frame clones and leaves out a portion. The sample includes around 30,000 clones, almost 90% seen only once; the top ten take roughly 1.3%. This sample was included in a study of multiple sclerosis patients with progressive multifocal leukoencephalopathy. Findings and caveats of the study: PML-onset expanded TRB clones were detectable before and during natalizumab therapy. The findings' link to JC virus versus immunocompromise remained uncertain.

Specimen: PBMCs, collected from a patient treated with natalizumab. The chain joins TRBV7-2 to TRBJ1-4, with D possibly TRBD1 on 6 matching bases. This TCR came from a human donor with multiple sclerosis. The CDR3 DNA reads as TGTGCCAGCAGCTTATTATCCCCCAATACAGGGTCCGGAAAACTGTTTTTT. Amino acids: CASSLLSPNTGSGKLFF.